The 30 T cell receptor beta chains below were found in one sample sequenced in a study of blood T cell repertoires in COVID-19. Sequencing used immunoSEQ multiplex PCR; TCRdb keeps in-frame clones, though not all of them. Of about 250,000 clones listed, roughly 84% are singletons. Sequenced input: peripheral blood. Source of these receptors: a person aged 70 to 80 with COVID-19, enrolled during active disease.

The table lists this clone with a count of one. The genes are TRBV19 and TRBJ2-3, with 7 nucleotides matching TRBD1. Germline V gene lookup returns CDR1 LNHDA and CDR2 SQIVND (reference sequence). J lost 3 bases, V lost 7 bases, and 7 bases had no gene match. This CDR3 region has 14 residues. The CDR3 DNA reads TGTGCCAGTACGGAAGGGGGCGGGACAGATACGCAGTATTTT. Its translation is CASTEGGGTDTQYF.

This clone came up once. The rearrangement joins TRBV7-8 to TRBJ1-3; TRBD1 agrees at 7 bases. This CDR3 has 16 amino acids. The V gene end was trimmed by 7 bases and the J gene end by 2 bases; junction bases not matched to a gene: 11. Germline V CDR1 and CDR2: SGHVS, FQNEAQ. The chain's CDR3 is CASKQQGSMAGNTIYF. The DNA for the CDR3 is TGTGCCAGCAAACAACAGGGGAGCATGGCTGGAAACACCATATATTTT.

The V gene is TRBV19, the J gene TRBJ1-5; D is unresolved. Germline V gene lookup returns CDR1 LNHDA and CDR2 SQIVND (reference sequence). There are 13 residues in the CDR3. V lost 8 bases to trimming and J lost 3 bases, with 11 bases between them. The CDR3 nucleotides read TGTGCCAGTGCCTTTGGCTTCAATCAGCCCCAGCATTTT. Translation gives CASAFGFNQPQHF.

The chain uses TRBV9 and TRBJ2-7, with 8 bases that match TRBD2. Germline lookup yields CDR1 SGDLS and CDR2 YYNGEE. V was pared by 0 bases and J by 2 bases, with 4 bases of the junction left unmatched. This CDR3 has 15 residues. CDR3 in amino acids: CASSVAGGAPYEQYF. DNA of the CDR3: TGTGCCAGCAGCGTAGCCGGGGGGGCCCCCTACGAGCAGTACTTC.

The chain links TRBV6-5 to TRBJ1-1, with TRBD1 identical over 8 bases. The junction had 9 bases not matched to a gene; V was cut back by 6 bases and J by 3 bases. The CDR3 contains 15 residues. Germline V gives CDR1 MNHEY, CDR2 SVGAGI. CDR3 amino acids: CASRPTGQADTEAFF. CDR3 DNA sequence: TGTGCCAGCAGGCCGACGGGACAGGCAGACACTGAAGCTTTCTTT.

The chain carries TRBV6-2 or TRBV6-3 and TRBJ1-6; 10 positions match TRBD1. From germline, CDR1 is MNHEY and CDR2 SVGEGT. The CDR3 has 17 residues. The V segment lost 4 bases and the J segment 10 bases; nucleotides outside the gene matches: 13. CDR3 DNA sequence: TGTGCCAGCAGTTCACTGATATGGACAGGGGGTGGCTCACCCCTCCACTTT. This codes for CASSSLIWTGGGSPLHF.

The V gene is TRBV5-6, the J gene TRBJ2-1, with 8 bases that match TRBD2. Germline loops: CDR1 SGHDT, CDR2 YYEEEE. The CDR3 runs 15 residues. The J segment lost 2 bases and the V segment lost 4 bases, leaving 5 bases of the junction unmatched. CDR3 residues: CASSLLAEPYNEQFF. The DNA for the CDR3 is TGTGCCAGCAGCCTACTAGCGGAGCCCTACAATGAGCAGTTCTTC.

V usage is TRBV10-3 and J usage is TRBJ2-3, with a tentative D call TRBD1 (6 bases). Trimming stripped 0 bases from V and 0 bases from J, with 7 bases between. This CDR3 contains 15 residues. CDR1 and CDR2 from the germline V gene are ENHRY and SYGVKD. For the CDR3, the DNA is TGTGCCATCAGTGAGTCGGGGGCTAGCACAGATACGCAGTATTTT. It specifies CAISESGASTDTQYF.

About this clone: Additional DNA sequences in this sample encode the identical CDR3. Written as DNA, the CDR3 is TGTGCCAGCAGCTTATCAGGGGTCGGCACTGAAGCTTTCTTT. Its translation is CASSLSGVGTEAFF. The chain uses TRBV11-2 and TRBJ1-1, with D possibly matching TRBD1 (6 bases). This CDR3 is 14 amino acids long. Trimming left V 2 bases short and J 4 bases short, with 11 bases between. Germline V lookup: CDR1 SGHAT, CDR2 FQNNGV.

This chain links TRBV5-6 with TRBJ1-2; D ambiguous. The CDR3 has 13 amino acids. The V end was cut by 6 bases, the J end by 3 bases, with 12 bases between. Germline-derived CDR1 and CDR2 are SGHDT and YYEEEE. For the CDR3, the DNA is TGTGCCAGCAAGCAACCCATTGACTATGGCTACACCTTC. Its translation: CASKQPIDYGYTF.

The V gene is TRBV27, the J gene TRBJ2-1; D is uncertain. The CDR3 spans 12 residues. V dropped 0 bases and J dropped 7 bases, with 4 bases sitting between them. Germline loops: CDR1 MNHEY, CDR2 SMNVEV (reference sequence). This chain's CDR3 is CASSLSTNEQFF. The CDR3 DNA sequence: TGTGCCAGCAGTTTATCAACAAATGAGCAGTTCTTC.

This clone was detected only a few times. The chain carries TRBV11-2 and TRBJ1-2, with TRBD1 matching 10 bases. From germline, CDR1 is SGHAT and CDR2 FQNNGV. The CDR3 contains 15 residues. V lost 5 bases to trimming and J lost 2 bases; unmatched junction nucleotides: 5. DNA of the CDR3: TGTGCCAGCAGCCCATGGGGACAGGGGAACTATGGCTACACCTTC. It codes for CASSPWGQGNYGYTF.

This chain uses TRBV28 with TRBJ2-6, with no clear D. The germline CDR1 and CDR2 sequences are MDHEN and SYDVKM. There are 15 residues in the CDR3. V was pared by 8 bases and J by 1 base, with 12 bases between. The DNA of the CDR3 is TGTGCCAGCCAAAAAACGGGTTCTGGGGCCAACGTCCTGACTTTC. This codes for CASQKTGSGANVLTF.

A few counts support this clone. This chain links TRBV13 with TRBJ2-5; TRBD1 matches 9 bases. The CDR3 covers 14 residues. With V trimmed by 2 bases and J by 5 bases, 3 bases remained unmatched. The germline V gene encodes CDR1 PRHDT and CDR2 FYEKMQ (reference sequence). CDR3 protein: CASSLLTGGETQYF. The CDR3, as DNA: TGTGCCAGCAGCTTACTGACAGGGGGGGAGACCCAGTACTTC.

This rearrangement joins TRBV6-5 to TRBJ1-4; no firm D call. Germline values: CDR1 MNHEY, CDR2 SVGAGI. The CDR3 covers 14 residues. V lost 4 bases to trimming and J lost 1 base, with 7 bases between them. CDR3 sequence: CASSWSGTNEKLFF. In nucleotides, the CDR3 is TGTGCCAGCAGTTGGTCGGGAACTAATGAAAAACTGTTTTTT.

For this clone: Other nucleotide sequences from this sample produce the same CDR3. This sequence joins TRBV18 and TRBJ1-5, with D possibly matching TRBD1 (6 bases). Germline V gives CDR1 KGHSH, CDR2 LQKENI. Trimming took 3 bases from V and 6 from J, leaving 12 bases between them. CDR3 length equals 14 residues. CDR3: CASSPTGGGQPQHF. DNA for the CDR3: TGTGCCAGCTCACCGACAGGTGGGGGTCAGCCCCAGCATTTT.

This chain uses TRBV15 with TRBJ1-3, with 7 nucleotides matching TRBD1. The CDR3 is 16 amino acids. V trimming: 5 bases; J trimming: 4 bases; junction bases outside the gene matches: 11. Germline CDR1 reads LNHNV; CDR2 reads YYDKDF (reference sequence). In DNA, the CDR3 is TGTGCCACCAGCCCAGCAACAGGGGACGCGGGAAACACCATATATTTT. Amino acid sequence: CATSPATGDAGNTIYF.

V and J are TRBV5-4 and TRBJ1-1; weak D call: TRBD1 (5 bases). The V and J ends lost 1 base and 5 bases respectively, with 9 bases between them. This CDR3 comprises 13 residues. Germline V gene sequence: CDR1 SGHNT, CDR2 YYREEE (reference sequence). This chain's CDR3 is CASSLLGGTEAFF. CDR3 DNA: TGTGCCAGCAGCTTGCTGGGGGGGACTGAAGCTTTCTTT. The full variable domain, completed using reference TRBV5-4 and TRBJ1-1, is ETGVTQSPTHLIKTRGQQVTLRCSSQSGHNTVSWYQQALGQGPQFIFQYYREEENGRGNFPPRFSGLQFPNYSSELNVNALELDDSALYLCASSLLGGTEAFFGQGTRLTVV.

The V and J genes are TRBV6-5 and TRBJ2-1; 7 bases align to TRBD1. The CDR3 has 15 amino acids. With 6 bases clipped from V and 7 bases from J, the junction kept 12 bases outside the gene matches. The germline V gene encodes CDR1 MNHEY and CDR2 SVGAGI. Written as DNA, the CDR3 is TGTGCCAGCAGCGGCCGGGACAGAGGTTTTAATGAGCAGTTCTTC. It encodes CASSGRDRGFNEQFF.

The chain combines TRBV30 with TRBJ2-1; D gene uncertain. V gave up 4 bases and J gave up 1 base, with 5 bases separating them. The CDR3 covers 12 residues. Germline values: CDR1 GTSNPN, CDR2 SVGIG (reference sequence). CDR3 sequence reads: CAWKQSYNEQFF. CDR3 coding DNA: TGTGCCTGGAAGCAATCCTACAATGAGCAGTTCTTC.

The gene calls are TRBV5-5 and TRBJ1-1; D is unresolved. The V end was cut by 0 bases, the J end by 1 base, with 10 bases between. This CDR3 has 15 amino acids. Per the germline V gene, CDR1 is SGHKS and CDR2 is YYEKEE (reference sequence). CDR3 DNA: TGTGCCAGCAGCTTGGTTGTGGGCAGGAACACTGAAGCTTTCTTT. This gives the protein CASSLVVGRNTEAFF. Complete variable domain (other parts from reference TRBV5-5 and TRBJ1-1): DAGVTQSPTHLIKTRGQQVTLRCSPISGHKSVSWYQQVLGQGPQFIFQYYEKEERGRGNFPDRFSARQFPNYSSELNVNALLLGDSALYLCASSLVVGRNTEAFFGQGTRLTVV.

The chain couples TRBV7-6 to TRBJ2-3, with 9 bases matching TRBD2. With V trimmed by 1 base and J by 2 bases, 7 bases remained unmatched. The CDR3 extends over 17 amino acids. The germline V gene encodes CDR1 SGHVS and CDR2 FNYEAQ. CDR3 DNA: TGTGCCAGCAGCTTAGAAACCCCTAGCGGGATCACAGATACGCAGTATTTT. Translated, it gives CASSLETPSGITDTQYF.

V and J are TRBV19 and TRBJ2-2, with 8 bases identical to TRBD2. This CDR3 spans 16 amino acids. J gave up 1 base and V 6 bases, and 7 bases lay outside the gene matches. CDR1 is LNHDA, CDR2 SQIVND, per germline (reference sequence). This CDR3 reads CASREPGLENTGELFF. Written as DNA, the CDR3 is TGTGCCAGTAGAGAGCCGGGACTAGAGAACACCGGGGAGCTGTTTTTT.

CDR3 sequence reads: CASSLAIRGTSTDTQYF. For the CDR3, the DNA is TGCGCCAGCAGCTTGGCAATCAGGGGTACTAGCACAGATACGCAGTATTTT. The J gene is TRBJ2-3, the V gene TRBV5-1; possible D gene TRBD1, 6 bases. Per germline, CDR1 SGHRS and CDR2 YFSETQ. V lost 0 bases to trimming and J lost 0 bases, with 14 bases between them. The CDR3 has 17 amino acids.

This clone is a singleton in its sample. The chain joins TRBV28 to TRBJ2-7; D may be TRBD2 (6 bases). Germline loops: CDR1 MDHEN, CDR2 SYDVKM. Trimming stripped 5 bases from V and 6 bases from J, with 17 bases between. The CDR3 is 14 amino acids. The CDR3 nucleotides are TGTGCCAGCAGTGGCGGGGAAGCCTGGGGCGAGCAGTACTTC. It is translated as CASSGGEAWGEQYF.

Of note for this clone: Additional DNA sequences in this sample encode the identical CDR3. The V gene is TRBV6-1, the J gene TRBJ1-2, with TRBD1 identical over 7 bases. There are 15 residues in the CDR3. The trim removed 1 base at V and 2 bases at J, leaving 4 bases unmatched. Germline lookup yields CDR1 MNHNS and CDR2 SASEGT. The CDR3, as DNA: TGTGCCAGCAGTGAAGGACAGGGCCGCAACTATGGCTACACCTTC. Translating it yields CASSEGQGRNYGYTF.

This clone was seen just once. The chain couples TRBV28 to TRBJ1-5, with a possible D match to TRBD1 (6 bases). The CDR3 is 14 amino acids. V lost 5 bases and J 4 bases, leaving 12 bases between the germline ends. Germline lookup yields CDR1 MDHEN and CDR2 SYDVKM. Here the CDR3 reads CASSLLDRNQPQHF. Written as DNA, the CDR3 is TGTGCCAGCAGTCTATTGGACAGAAATCAGCCCCAGCATTTT.

The chain employs TRBV6-2 or TRBV6-3 and TRBJ2-4; possible D gene TRBD1, 6 bases. V gave up 6 bases and J gave up 11 bases, with 20 bases separating them. The CDR3 runs to 14 residues. Per germline, CDR1 MNHEY and CDR2 SVGEGT. The DNA of the CDR3 is TGTGCCAGCAGCCTAGTCCCCGGGACACCGTTTCAGTACTTC. It is translated as CASSLVPGTPFQYF.

The chain employs TRBV6-2 or TRBV6-3 and TRBJ2-1, with 11 bases fitting TRBD2. The V gene's germline CDR1 is MNHEY and CDR2 SVGEGT. The ends lost 5 bases at V and 6 bases at J; junction bases unmatched: 6. The CDR3 consists of 15 residues. CDR3 bases: TGTGCCAGCAGTGTACTAGCGGGAGTCGGCAATGAGCAGTTCTTC. Translation gives CASSVLAGVGNEQFF.

The V call is TRBV6-5, the J call TRBJ1-5, with 9 bases that match TRBD1. CDR3 length: 15 residues. J was trimmed by 2 bases and V by 6 bases; bases with no gene match: 5. Germline V gives CDR1 MNHEY, CDR2 SVGAGI. CDR3 in amino acids: CASRPQGAGNQPQHF. In nucleotides, the CDR3 is TGTGCCAGCAGACCACAGGGGGCCGGCAATCAGCCCCAGCATTTT.